This TCR beta chain is from a study of T-cell memory formation after mild COVID-19 listed by TCRdb under 2021. Notes on the research overall: TCR sequence clusters from the two donors were largely donor specific. T-cell clones expanding and contracting after mild COVID-19 in a couple of donors were tracked by longitudinal TCRalpha and TCRbeta repertoire sequencing. Two young, previously healthy adult volunteers, one female and one male, were included in the cohort. What the study reported, not specific to this receptor: Contracting CD4+ clones were located mainly in the CM and EM memory subsets, whereas CD8+ clones were found to be enriched in EMRA. From day 15 to 85, contracting clones showed balanced CD4/CD8 phenotypes, whereas a second wave of clones that expanded from day 15 to 37 leaned towards CD4+. The detection of some responding clones in pre-infection memory suggests that pre-existing cross-reactive memory T cells joined the SARS-CoV-2 response. The study covered only a couple of mild cases, and larger cohorts including severe cases with pre-infection samples were considered necessary. SARS-CoV-2 specificity of the second-wave clones peaking on day 37 was not confirmed.

Ficoll-Paque density gradient centrifugation was used to isolate PBMCs. A remark on this clonotype: Which antigen it targets is not known. No base qualities exist here, and no much larger clone lies one base off it.

The germline V gene gives CDR1 as SGHRS and CDR2 as YFSETQ. V lost 2 bases and J lost 5 bases; the stretch between them is 10 bases long. CDR3 length: 13 amino acids, cysteine to phenylalanine. The DNA shown is the 39-base CDR3, in frame from base 1. The run used an Illumina NovaSeq 6000. cDNA libraries for TCRalpha and TCRbeta were prepared by 5'RACE using constant-segment primers, with sample barcodes and unique molecular identifiers added. Trizol reagent was used to extract RNA from every sample. Amplification of the libraries took two PCR steps, and the second step added a second sample barcode plus Illumina TruSeq adapters. Sequencing of the libraries was done on an Illumina NovaSeq, producing 2 x 150 bp paired-end reads. The original pipeline was this. The reads were demultiplexed and collapsed into UMI-guided consensus sequences using migec v1.2.7. With mixcr v2.1.11, UMI consensuses were aligned to TRA and TRB V and J templates and assembled into clonotypes. A clonotype was counted as expanded or contracted only if both edgeR and NoisET called the change significant, with noise models trained on biological replicates. For edgeR calls, a false discovery rate-adjusted p below 0.01 and a log2 fold-change threshold of 1 were applied. As an exploratory analysis of dynamics, PCA with hierarchical clustering was applied to max-normalized trajectories of the 1000 most abundant clonotypes. Separately sequenced CD4+ and CD8+ repertoires were used to assign a CD4 or CD8 phenotype to each responding clone. TCRdb reran the public reads through fastp at Q25 and MiXCR, keeping productive beta chains. CDR3 protein sequences are deduplicated, and each keeps its most common genes and DNA. The V and J calls follow TCRdb's processing rather than the paper's. The sample table lists about 350,000 distinct CDR3 sequences, roughly 15% of them with a count of one. The ten largest clones represent approximately 22% of the sample.

The chain uses TRBV5-1 and TRBJ2-5; the best D guess is TRBD2, with 6 bases matching. This sequence originates from a young man who had mild COVID-19 (a few samples of this study predate the infection). The sample titles of this study are shuffled in the database, so cell type and time point are left out; the donor was told from shared clones. Sequencing used PBMCs or a T cell subset sorted from them (not recorded which). The CDR3 corresponds to CASSFVGGETQYF. The bases read TGCGCCAGCAGCTTTGTTGGAGGGGAGACCCAGTACTTC.